This entry is about one T cell receptor (beta chain). Its antigen is still unknown. Base-call qualities are not available, and no considerably larger clone is one nucleotide away. This sample was included in a study of cytomegalovirus exposure and HLA in healthy donors (dated by TCRdb to 2017 to 2019). About the investigation overall: According to a later analysis, one platform produced both the 110 or so validation repertoires and the 670 or so repertoires of the first cohort. To predict cytomegalovirus infection status, the study combined high-throughput TCR immunosequencing, statistical association of individual TCRs with disease status, and machine learning. The aim of the study was to test whether cataloging public T cell receptors could identify signatures of past pathogen exposure. A separate validation cohort of 90 to 150 different subjects was used in addition to the roughly 700-subject first cohort. Findings and caveats that apply to the study as a whole: The authors suggested that the approach could potentially be extended to other disease states and immunological phenotypes. In both the original and validation cohorts, the classifier was reported to diagnose cytomegalovirus status with high specificity and sensitivity. All 120 or so repertoires were used to score co-occurrence in the validation cohort in a later analysis, because that analysis had no HLA typing for the cohort. A later analysis found that TCRs clustered in the first cohort also tended to co-occur in the 100 to 150 validation repertoires, with approximately 93% of cluster scores above 0. A few of the identified cytomegalovirus-associated TCR beta chains were confirmed in vitro to be specific for cytomegalovirus antigens. Most TCR sequences were observed very rarely across donors, whereas some public TCRs were present in many individuals. In the study, 164 TCR beta chains were listed as associated with cytomegalovirus.

Donors formed part of the validation cohort, which comprised over a hundred subjects and was distinct from the first cohort of under 750 subjects. To prepare the library, the immunoSEQ multiplex PCR assay was applied. The published analysis was carried out like this. To diagnose cytomegalovirus status from the catalog of TCR beta chain sequences, a statistical classification framework was built. This immuneACCESS table, as held by TCRdb, lists in-frame sequences with V and J called but not all clones. Of the missing ones, under half trace to an unresolved V gene in checked studies; the others have no known cause. V and J calls and clone size come straight from that table; D and trimming were deduced from the DNA. The sample table holds about 200,000 clones, of which around four fifths were seen once. The ten largest clones add up to around 5.6% of the sample. CDR3 length: 14 amino acids, cysteine to phenylalanine. Of the read, only the CDR3 DNA is kept; its 42 bases are in frame from base 1. V is pared back by 4 bases and J by 0 bases, with 9 bases lying between the germline termini. CDR1 and CDR2 are read off the germline V gene as MDHEN and SYDVKM.

The sample taken for sequencing was PBMCs. The chain was built from TRBV28 and TRBJ1-2; the D gene is unclear. The sequence came from a woman aged 18-29 years in good health and CMV-seronegative. The CDR3 region has the sequence CASSSMLANYGYTF. The base sequence is TGTGCCAGCAGTTCCATGCTCGCTAACTATGGCTACACCTTC.